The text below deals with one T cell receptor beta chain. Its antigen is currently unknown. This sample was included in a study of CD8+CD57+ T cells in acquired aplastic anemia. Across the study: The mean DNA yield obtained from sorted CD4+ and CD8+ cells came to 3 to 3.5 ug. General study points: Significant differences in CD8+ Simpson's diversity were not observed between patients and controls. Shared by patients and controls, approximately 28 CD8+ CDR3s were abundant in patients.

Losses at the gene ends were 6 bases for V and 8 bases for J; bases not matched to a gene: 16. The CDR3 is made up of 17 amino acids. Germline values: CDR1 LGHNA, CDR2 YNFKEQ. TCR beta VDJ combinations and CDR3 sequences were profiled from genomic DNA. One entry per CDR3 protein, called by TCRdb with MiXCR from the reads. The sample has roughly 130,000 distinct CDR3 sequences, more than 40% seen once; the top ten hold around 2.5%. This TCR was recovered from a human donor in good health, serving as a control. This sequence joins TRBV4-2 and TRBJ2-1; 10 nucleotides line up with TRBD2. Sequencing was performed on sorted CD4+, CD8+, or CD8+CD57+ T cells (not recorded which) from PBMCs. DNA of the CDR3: TGTGCCAGCAGTCGAGGACTAGCGGTAGAAACGAGCCATGAGCAGTTCTTC. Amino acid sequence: CASSRGLAVETSHEQFF.